The 27 T cell receptor beta chains in this list originate from one sample, sequenced in a study of T cell responses to AZD1222 COVID-19 vaccine. Measured with immunoSEQ multiplex PCR; TCRdb has only the in-frame clones, and not every one. Among fewer than 85,000 clones listed, 85% to 90% were seen once. The source was peripheral blood, collected on day 0 of AZD1222 vaccination. The receptor set was obtained from an adult in good health.

This chain joins TRBV3-1 (or the pseudogene TRBV3-2) and TRBJ2-3, with D uncertain. V lost 4 bases to trimming and J lost 1 base, with 12 bases between them. The CDR3 spans 15 residues. Germline V gene data show CDR1 as LGHDT and CDR2 as YNNKEL (reference sequence). DNA of the CDR3: TGTGCCAGCAGCCTTTTCGCGGTTCGCACAGATACGCAGTATTTT. It specifies CASSLFAVRTDTQYF.

To note about this clone: This CDR3 is also generated by other DNA sequences in the sample. The chain joins TRBV28 to TRBJ2-7, with D unresolved. This CDR3 spans 11 amino acids. CDR1 and CDR2 from the germline V gene are MDHEN and SYDVKM. V was shortened by 4 bases and J by 3 bases, with 4 bases between the two germline ends. This CDR3 reads CASSSLYEQYF. CDR3 nucleotides: TGTGCCAGCAGTTCGCTCTACGAGCAGTACTTC.

This clone was detected a few times. The chain is built from TRBV9 and TRBJ1-3, with 9 bases identical to TRBD1. Trimming at V came to 2 bases and at J to 0 bases, leaving 3 bases not matched to a gene. From germline, CDR1 is SGDLS and CDR2 YYNGEE. The CDR3 runs to 16 residues. The CDR3 coding sequence is TGTGCCAGCAGCGTGGGGACAGGGATCTCTGGAAACACCATATATTTT. Translated, it gives CASSVGTGISGNTIYF. Full variable domain (missing parts from reference TRBV9 and TRBJ1-3): DSGVTQTPKHLITATGQRVTLRCSPRSGDLSVYWYQQSLDQGLQFLIQYYNGEERAKGNILERFSAQQFPDLHSELNLSSLELGDSALYFCASSVGTGISGNTIYFGEGSWLTVV.

This clone is a singleton in its sample. The CDR3 region has the DNA TGTGCCAGCAGCAGGGGCAACGAGCAGTACTTC. Encoded protein: CASSRGNEQYF. The rearrangement uses TRBV6-5 and TRBJ2-7; possibly TRBD1 for D (6 bases). Germline-derived CDR1 and CDR2 are MNHEY and SVGAGI. The CDR3 runs 11 residues. With 6 bases removed from V and 5 bases from J, the gap between germline ends came to 8 bases.

This clone showed up just once. V and J are TRBV7-9 and TRBJ1-4; D perhaps matches TRBD1 (5 bases). V was pared by 1 base and J by 6 bases, with 9 bases between. The CDR3 contains 14 residues. The V gene's germline CDR1 is SEHNR and CDR2 FQNEAQ (reference sequence). The CDR3 loop reads CASSLVGTDEKLFF. As DNA, the CDR3 is TGTGCCAGCAGCTTAGTGGGGACGGATGAAAAACTGTTTTTT.

The V and J genes are TRBV7-2 and TRBJ1-2, with 7 bases identical to TRBD1. J was trimmed by 8 bases and V by 1 base; bases with no gene match: 10. Germline V lookup: CDR1 SGHTA, CDR2 FQGNSA. The CDR3 length is 15 residues. The CDR3 DNA reads TGTGCCAGCAGCTTAGGTGGGACAGCTTCTCGGGGCTACACCTTC. It codes for CASSLGGTASRGYTF. Full variable domain (remainder filled in from reference TRBV7-2 and TRBJ1-2): GAGVSQSPSNKVTEKGKDVELRCDPISGHTALYWYRQSLGQGLEFLIYFQGNSAPDKSGLPSDRFSAERTGGSVSTLTIQRTQQEDSAVYLCASSLGGTASRGYTFGSGTRLTVV.

This clone was detected a few times. The chain is built from TRBV6-2 or TRBV6-3 and TRBJ1-5; weak D call: TRBD1 (5 bases). V lost 2 bases and J lost 6, with 20 bases in between. CDR3 size: 17 residues. Germline CDR1 is MNHEY and CDR2 is SVGEGT. For the CDR3, the DNA is TGTGCCAGCAGTTACCTTCAGCGGTTTGGGGGTGTTCAGCCCCAGCATTTT. As protein: CASSYLQRFGGVQPQHF.

This clone showed up just once. This chain connects TRBV19 to TRBJ2-1, with 8 bases fitting TRBD1. Germline loops: CDR1 LNHDA, CDR2 SQIVND (reference sequence). V lost 8 bases and J lost 4; bases outside the gene matches: 4. The CDR3 is 13 amino acids. CDR3: CASPGGRYNEQFF. The CDR3 DNA sequence: TGTGCCAGTCCAGGGGGCCGGTACAATGAGCAGTTCTTC. Using reference TRBV19 and TRBJ2-1 for the parts outside the CDR3, the full variable domain is DGGITQSPKYLFRKEGQNVTLSCEQNLNHDAMYWYRQDPGQGLRLIYYSQIVNDFQKGDIAEGYSVSREKKESFPLTVTSAQKNPTAFYLCASPGGRYNEQFFGPGTRLTVL.

The chain carries TRBV7-9 and TRBJ2-1, with 8 bases lining up with TRBD1. V trimming: 0 bases; J trimming: 8 bases; junction bases outside the gene matches: 6. This CDR3 has 15 residues. Germline V gene sequence: CDR1 SEHNR, CDR2 FQNEAQ (reference sequence). The CDR3 reads CASSLAGQGAYEQFF. Written as DNA, the CDR3 is TGTGCCAGCAGCTTAGCGGGTCAGGGGGCCTATGAGCAGTTCTTC. The whole variable domain, filled in from reference TRBV7-9 and TRBJ2-1, reads DTGVSQNPRHKITKRGQNVTFRCDPISEHNRLYWYRQTLGQGPEFLTYFQNEAQLEKSRLLSDRFSAERPKGSFSTLEIQRTEQGDSAMYLCASSLAGQGAYEQFFGPGTRLTVL.

The chain links TRBV29-1 to TRBJ1-1, with D perhaps TRBD1 (5 bases). The CDR3 extends over 12 amino acids. Germline V gene sequence: CDR1 SQVTM, CDR2 ANQGSEA. Trimming removed 7 bases from V and 4 bases from J, with 13 bases in between. The chain's CDR3 is CSAPRGGTEAFF. DNA for the CDR3: TGCAGCGCCCCCCGGGGGGGCACTGAAGCTTTCTTT.

Only a few counts were recorded for this clone. The chain employs TRBV30 and TRBJ2-4, with D tentatively TRBD2 (6 bases). Deletions cut 3 bases from V and 8 bases from J, with 17 bases between. There are 14 residues in the CDR3. The germline gives CDR1 GTSNPN, CDR2 SVGIG (reference sequence). The CDR3 sequence is CAWRGLPTRYIQYF. The DNA of the CDR3 is TGTGCCTGGAGAGGCCTCCCGACTAGATACATTCAGTACTTC.

The V and J genes are TRBV6-6 and TRBJ2-5; tentative D call: TRBD2 (6 bases). Trimming stripped 1 base from V and 4 bases from J, with 16 bases between. Germline-derived CDR1 and CDR2 are MNHNY and SVGAGI (reference sequence). There are 16 residues in the CDR3. The DNA of the CDR3 is TGTGCCAGCAGTTACTACCCGGCTAGCGACGGAGAGACCCAGTACTTC. Translating it yields CASSYYPASDGETQYF.

This chain connects TRBV19 to TRBJ2-3, with 7 nucleotides matching TRBD2. V lost 3 bases, J lost 6 bases, and 12 bases stayed unmatched. The CDR3 spans 16 residues. Germline values: CDR1 LNHDA, CDR2 SQIVND (reference sequence). The CDR3 sequence: CASSIYGGSPPDTQYF. The CDR3 nucleotides read TGTGCCAGTAGTATCTACGGCGGGAGCCCCCCCGATACGCAGTATTTT. Using reference TRBV19 and TRBJ2-3 for the parts outside the CDR3, the full variable domain is DGGITQSPKYLFRKEGQNVTLSCEQNLNHDAMYWYRQDPGQGLRLIYYSQIVNDFQKGDIAEGYSVSREKKESFPLTVTSAQKNPTAFYLCASSIYGGSPPDTQYFGPGTRLTVL.

This sequence joins TRBV7-9 and TRBJ2-1; TRBD2 might be the D (6 bases). The CDR3 runs to 15 residues. The V and J ends lost 5 bases and 7 bases respectively, with 18 bases between them. CDR1 SEHNR and CDR2 FQNEAQ come from the germline V gene (reference sequence). CDR3 protein: CASSPSSVLRNEQFF. CDR3 nucleotides: TGTGCCAGCAGCCCCTCTAGCGTCCTCAGGAATGAGCAGTTCTTC.

This sequence joins TRBV27 and TRBJ2-1, with D uncertain. The CDR3 contains 13 residues. Trimming took 2 bases from V and 4 from J, leaving 6 bases between them. Germline CDR1 is MNHEY and CDR2 is SMNVEV (reference sequence). The CDR3: CASSLGRYNEQFF. CDR3 in DNA: TGTGCCAGCAGTTTAGGACGGTACAATGAGCAGTTCTTC.

This chain joins TRBV30 and TRBJ2-1; D gene ambiguous. The germline V gene has CDR1 GTSNPN and CDR2 SVGIG (reference sequence). The CDR3 contains 11 residues. V was clipped by 0 bases and J by 10 bases, with 7 bases between them. CDR3 DNA sequence: TGTGCCTGGAGTGTAGTGGGGGAGCAGTTCTTC. Encoded protein: CAWSVVGEQFF. The full variable domain, rest sourced from reference TRBV30 and TRBJ2-1, is SQTIHQWPATLVQPVGSPLSLECTVEGTSNPNLYWYRQAAGRGLQLLFYSVGIGQISSEVPQNLSASRPQDRQFILSSKKLLLSDSGFYLCAWSVVGEQFFGPGTRLTVL.

The J gene is TRBJ1-1, the V gene TRBV7-9, with 9 bases that match TRBD1. CDR1 is SEHNR, CDR2 FQNEAQ, per germline (reference sequence). The V segment lost 6 bases and the J segment 4 bases; nucleotides outside the gene matches: 6. CDR3 size: 14 residues. The CDR3 sequence: CASSPGTGLTEAFF. CDR3 DNA sequence: TGTGCCAGCAGTCCCGGGACAGGGCTCACTGAAGCTTTCTTT.

The chain joins TRBV27 to TRBJ1-1, with D maybe TRBD1 (5 bases). The germline gives CDR1 MNHEY, CDR2 SMNVEV (reference sequence). The CDR3 length is 15 residues. Between the trimmed V and J ends, which lost 6 bases and 1 base, there was a span of 15 bases. CDR3 protein: CASRARDGENTEAFF. As DNA, the CDR3 is TGTGCCAGCAGGGCTAGGGACGGAGAGAACACTGAAGCTTTCTTT.

V gene TRBV19 combines with J gene TRBJ2-7; 11 bases are a match to TRBD2. This CDR3 spans 17 amino acids. CDR1 and CDR2 (germline): LNHDA, SQIVND (reference sequence). V was pared by 4 bases and J by 3 bases, with 11 bases of the junction left unmatched. CDR3 bases: TGTGCCAGTAGTAAGGCTAGCGGGAGGCCCGCCGACTACGAGCAGTACTTC. Amino acids: CASSKASGRPADYEQYF.

V and J are TRBV10-1 and TRBJ2-1, with D possibly matching TRBD1 (5 bases). The CDR3 is made up of 13 amino acids. Germline V lookup: CDR1 WNHNN, CDR2 SYGVQD (reference sequence). Trimming left V 3 bases short and J 8 bases short, with 11 bases between. The CDR3 protein is CASSDGRGDEQFF. CDR3 nucleotide sequence: TGCGCCAGCAGTGATGGAAGGGGCGATGAGCAGTTCTTC.

V is TRBV24-1 and J is TRBJ2-1; 9 bases are shared with TRBD1. J was trimmed by 6 bases and V by 1 base; bases with no gene match: 9. Germline V CDR1 and CDR2: KGHDR, SFDVKD. The CDR3 length is 17 residues. The CDR3 DNA is TGTGCCACCAGTGATTTCCTCCCCGGGACAGGGTCCAATGAGCAGTTCTTC. It translates to CATSDFLPGTGSNEQFF.

The rearrangement links TRBV10-3 to TRBJ1-5; no clear D gene. CDR3 length: 14 residues. Germline loops: CDR1 ENHRY, CDR2 SYGVKD. The V end lost 2 bases, the J end lost 6 bases, and 11 bases lay between the germline ends. The CDR3 DNA reads TGTGCCATCAGTGAGAGGACCTTCAGTCAGCCCCAGCATTTT. Protein sequence: CAISERTFSQPQHF.

The genes are TRBV29-1 and TRBJ2-1, with D hard to call. Germline V lookup: CDR1 SQVTM, CDR2 ANQGSEA. The germline V and J ends were trimmed by 4 bases and 2 bases, with 9 bases remaining between them. This CDR3 has 13 amino acids. CDR3 loop: CSVADGTYNEQFF. The CDR3 DNA is TGCAGCGTTGCGGACGGAACCTACAATGAGCAGTTCTTC.

The chain carries TRBV2 and TRBJ2-1; D perhaps matches TRBD1 (6 bases). V lost 11 bases and J 10 bases, leaving 12 bases between the germline ends. The CDR3 length is 10 residues. Germline CDR1 SNHLY, CDR2 FYNNEI. The CDR3 spells CAEGEIEQFF. CDR3 sequence (DNA): TGTGCCGAGGGGGAAATAGAGCAGTTCTTC. Full variable domain (remainder filled in from reference TRBV2 and TRBJ2-1): EPEVTQTPSHQVTQMGQEVILRCVPISNHLYFYWYRQILGQKVEFLVSFYNNEISEKSEIFDDQFSVERPDGSNFTLKIRSTKLEDSAMYFCAEGEIEQFFGPGTRLTVL.

As to this clone: Relative to the germline gene, one junction end is altered; a read error may explain this. The V gene is TRBV2, the J gene TRBJ1-1; TRBD1 is a possible D gene (6 bases). CDR3 length: 13 residues. Germline V gene lookup returns CDR1 SNHLY and CDR2 FYNNEI. The CDR3 reads CASSDDQQGSWVF. Written as DNA, the CDR3 is TGTGCCAGCAGTGACGACCAGCAGGGGAGTTGGGTCTTT.

This clone came up a few times. The chain uses TRBV29-1 and TRBJ1-2; 10 bases align to TRBD1. Per germline, CDR1 SQVTM and CDR2 ANQGSEA. CDR3 size: 14 residues. V was pared by 1 base and J by 5 bases, with 4 bases of the junction left unmatched. In DNA, the CDR3 is TGCAGCGTTGAAGGACAGGGGGCACGGTATGGCTACACCTTC. It codes for CSVEGQGARYGYTF. The variable domain in full, completed from reference TRBV29-1 and TRBJ1-2, reads SAVISQKPSRDICQRGTSLTIQCQVDSQVTMMFWYRQQPGQSLTLIATANQGSEATYESGFVIDKFPISRPNLTFSTLTVSNMSPEDSSIYLCSVEGQGARYGYTFGSGTRLTVV.

V and J are TRBV28 and TRBJ1-1; D uncertain. The V gene lost 2 bases and the J gene lost 1 base, with 5 bases spanning the gap. Per germline, CDR1 MDHEN and CDR2 SYDVKM. The CDR3 loop spans 13 amino acids. CDR3 DNA sequence: TGTGCCAGCAGTTTAGGCACGAACACTGAAGCTTTCTTT. Encoded protein: CASSLGTNTEAFF.